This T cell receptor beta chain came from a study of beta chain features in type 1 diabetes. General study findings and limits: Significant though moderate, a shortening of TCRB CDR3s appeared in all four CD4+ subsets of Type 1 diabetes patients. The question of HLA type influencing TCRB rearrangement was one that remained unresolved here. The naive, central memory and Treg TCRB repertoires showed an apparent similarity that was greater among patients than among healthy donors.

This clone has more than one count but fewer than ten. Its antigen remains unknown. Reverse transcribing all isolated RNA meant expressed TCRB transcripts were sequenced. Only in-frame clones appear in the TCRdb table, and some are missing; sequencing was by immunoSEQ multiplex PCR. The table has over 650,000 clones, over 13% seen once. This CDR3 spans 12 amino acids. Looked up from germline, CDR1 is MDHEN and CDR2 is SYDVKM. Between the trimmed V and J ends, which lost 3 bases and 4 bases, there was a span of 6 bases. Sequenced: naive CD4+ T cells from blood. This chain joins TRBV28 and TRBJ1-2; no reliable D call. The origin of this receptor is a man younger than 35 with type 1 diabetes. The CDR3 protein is CASSFTGYGYTF. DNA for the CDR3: TGTGCCAGCAGTTTCACGGGCTATGGCTACACCTTC.